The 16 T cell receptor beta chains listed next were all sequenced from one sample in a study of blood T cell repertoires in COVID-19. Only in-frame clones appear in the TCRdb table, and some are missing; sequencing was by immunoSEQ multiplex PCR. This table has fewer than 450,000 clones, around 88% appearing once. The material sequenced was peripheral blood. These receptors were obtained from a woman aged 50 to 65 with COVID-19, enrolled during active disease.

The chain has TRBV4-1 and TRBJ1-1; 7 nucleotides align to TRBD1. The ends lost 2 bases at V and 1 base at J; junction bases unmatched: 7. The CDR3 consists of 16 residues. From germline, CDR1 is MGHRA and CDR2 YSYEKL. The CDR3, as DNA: TGCGCCAGCAGCCAAACCAGGACAGGAAAGAACACTGAAGCTTTCTTT. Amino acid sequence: CASSQTRTGKNTEAFF.

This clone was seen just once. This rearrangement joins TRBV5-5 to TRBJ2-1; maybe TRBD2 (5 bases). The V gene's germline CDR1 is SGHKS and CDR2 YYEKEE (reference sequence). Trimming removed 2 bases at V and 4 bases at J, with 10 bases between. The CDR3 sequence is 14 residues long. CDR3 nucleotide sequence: TGTGCCAGCAGCTTATGGACGGGATACAATGAGCAGTTCTTC. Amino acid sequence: CASSLWTGYNEQFF. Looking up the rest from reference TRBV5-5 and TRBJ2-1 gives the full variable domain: DAGVTQSPTHLIKTRGQQVTLRCSPISGHKSVSWYQQVLGQGPQFIFQYYEKEERGRGNFPDRFSARQFPNYSSELNVNALLLGDSALYLCASSLWTGYNEQFFGPGTRLTVL.

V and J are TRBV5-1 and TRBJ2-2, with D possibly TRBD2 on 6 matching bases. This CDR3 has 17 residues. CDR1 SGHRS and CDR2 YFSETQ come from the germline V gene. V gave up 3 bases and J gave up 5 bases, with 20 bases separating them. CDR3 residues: CASSSQFGRAGTGELFF. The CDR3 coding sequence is TGCGCCAGCAGCTCCCAGTTTGGCAGGGCGGGGACCGGGGAGCTGTTTTTT.

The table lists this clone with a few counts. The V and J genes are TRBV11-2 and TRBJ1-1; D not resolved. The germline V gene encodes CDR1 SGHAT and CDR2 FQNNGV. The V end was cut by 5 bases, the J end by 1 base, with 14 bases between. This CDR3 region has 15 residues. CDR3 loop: CASSPRVLGNTEAFF. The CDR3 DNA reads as TGTGCCAGCAGCCCCCGGGTCTTGGGGAACACTGAAGCTTTCTTT.

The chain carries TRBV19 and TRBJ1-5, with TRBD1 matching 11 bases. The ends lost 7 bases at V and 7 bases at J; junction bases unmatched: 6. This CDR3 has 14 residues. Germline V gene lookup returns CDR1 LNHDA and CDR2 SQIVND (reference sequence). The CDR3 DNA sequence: TGTGCCAGTACCGGGACAGGGGGGACCCAGCCCCAGCATTTT. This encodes CASTGTGGTQPQHF. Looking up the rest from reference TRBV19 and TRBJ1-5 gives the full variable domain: DGGITQSPKYLFRKEGQNVTLSCEQNLNHDAMYWYRQDPGQGLRLIYYSQIVNDFQKGDIAEGYSVSREKKESFPLTVTSAQKNPTAFYLCASTGTGGTQPQHFGDGTRLSIL.

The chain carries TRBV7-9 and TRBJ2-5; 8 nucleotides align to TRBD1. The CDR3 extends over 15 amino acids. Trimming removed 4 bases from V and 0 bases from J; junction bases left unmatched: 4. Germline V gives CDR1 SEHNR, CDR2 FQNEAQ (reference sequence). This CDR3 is CASSSGQGYQETQYF. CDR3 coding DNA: TGTGCCAGCAGCTCCGGACAGGGATACCAAGAGACCCAGTACTTC. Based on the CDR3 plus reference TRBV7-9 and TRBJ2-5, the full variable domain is DTGVSQNPRHKITKRGQNVTFRCDPISEHNRLYWYRQTLGQGPEFLTYFQNEAQLEKSRLLSDRFSAERPKGSFSTLEIQRTEQGDSAMYLCASSSGQGYQETQYFGPGTRLLVL.

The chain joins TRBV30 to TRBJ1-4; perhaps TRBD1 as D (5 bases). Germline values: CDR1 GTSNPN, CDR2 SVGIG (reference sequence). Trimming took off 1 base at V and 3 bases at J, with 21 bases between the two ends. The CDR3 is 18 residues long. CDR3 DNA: TGTGCCTGGAGTGCGGACGGACGAGGGGTAGCGGCTAATGAAAAACTGTTTTTT. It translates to CAWSADGRGVAANEKLFF. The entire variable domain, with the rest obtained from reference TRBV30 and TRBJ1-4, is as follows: SQTIHQWPATLVQPVGSPLSLECTVEGTSNPNLYWYRQAAGRGLQLLFYSVGIGQISSEVPQNLSASRPQDRQFILSSKKLLLSDSGFYLCAWSADGRGVAANEKLFFGSGTQLSVL.

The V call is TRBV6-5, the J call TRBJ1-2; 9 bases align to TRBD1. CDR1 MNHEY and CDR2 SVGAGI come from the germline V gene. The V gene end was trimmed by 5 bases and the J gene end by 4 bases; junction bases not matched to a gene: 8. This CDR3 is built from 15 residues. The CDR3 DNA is TGTGCCAGCAGTACCCGGGACAGGGAAGCCTATGGCTACACCTTC. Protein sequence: CASSTRDREAYGYTF.

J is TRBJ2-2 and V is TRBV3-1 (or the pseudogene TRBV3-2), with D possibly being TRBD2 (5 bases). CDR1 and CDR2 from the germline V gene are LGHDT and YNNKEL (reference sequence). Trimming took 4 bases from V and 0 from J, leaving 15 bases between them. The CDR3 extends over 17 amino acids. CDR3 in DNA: TGTGCCAGCAGCCCCGATGTTCAGGACTCGAACACCGGGGAGCTGTTTTTT. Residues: CASSPDVQDSNTGELFF.

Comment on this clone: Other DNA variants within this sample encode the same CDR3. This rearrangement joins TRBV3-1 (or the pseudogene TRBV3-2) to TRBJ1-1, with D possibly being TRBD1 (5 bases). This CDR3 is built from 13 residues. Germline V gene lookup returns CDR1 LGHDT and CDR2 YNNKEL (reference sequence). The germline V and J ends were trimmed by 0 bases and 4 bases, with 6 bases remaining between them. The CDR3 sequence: CASSQDQGTEAFF. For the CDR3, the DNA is TGTGCCAGCAGCCAAGATCAGGGCACTGAAGCTTTCTTT.

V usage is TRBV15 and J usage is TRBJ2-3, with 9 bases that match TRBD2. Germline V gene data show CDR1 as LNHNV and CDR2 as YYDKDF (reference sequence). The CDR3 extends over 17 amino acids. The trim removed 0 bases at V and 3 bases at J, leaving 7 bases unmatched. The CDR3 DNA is TGTGCCACCAGCAGAGATCTGGGGCGGGGGGGGACAGATACGCAGTATTTT. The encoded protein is CATSRDLGRGGTDTQYF.

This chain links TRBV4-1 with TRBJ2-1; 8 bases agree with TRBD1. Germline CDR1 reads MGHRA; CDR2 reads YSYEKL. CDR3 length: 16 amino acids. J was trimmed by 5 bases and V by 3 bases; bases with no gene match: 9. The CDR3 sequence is CASSHGARDRHNEQFF. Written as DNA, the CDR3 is TGCGCCAGCAGCCACGGTGCCCGGGACAGGCACAATGAGCAGTTCTTC.

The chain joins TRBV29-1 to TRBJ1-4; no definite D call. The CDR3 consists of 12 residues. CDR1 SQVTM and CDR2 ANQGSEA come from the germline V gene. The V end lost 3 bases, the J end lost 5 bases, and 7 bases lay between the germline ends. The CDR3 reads CSVEAQNEKLFF. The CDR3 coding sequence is TGCAGCGTTGAGGCCCAGAATGAAAAACTGTTTTTT.

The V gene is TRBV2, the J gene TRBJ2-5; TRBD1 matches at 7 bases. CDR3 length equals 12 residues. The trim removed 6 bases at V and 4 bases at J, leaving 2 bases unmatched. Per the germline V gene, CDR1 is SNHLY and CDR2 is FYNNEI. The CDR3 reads CASRNRGETQYF. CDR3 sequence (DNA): TGTGCCAGCAGGAACAGGGGAGAGACCCAGTACTTC.

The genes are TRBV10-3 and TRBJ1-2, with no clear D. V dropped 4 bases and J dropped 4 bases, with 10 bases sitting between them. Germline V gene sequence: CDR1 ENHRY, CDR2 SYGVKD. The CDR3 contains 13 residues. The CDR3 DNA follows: TGTGCCATCAGTGGCGGTGAATCCTATGGCTACACCTTC. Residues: CAISGGESYGYTF.

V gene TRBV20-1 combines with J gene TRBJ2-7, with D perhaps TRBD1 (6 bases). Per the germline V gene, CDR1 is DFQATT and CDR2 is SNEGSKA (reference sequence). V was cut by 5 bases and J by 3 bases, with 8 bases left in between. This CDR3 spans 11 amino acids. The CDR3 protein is CSALDSYEQYF. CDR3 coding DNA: TGCAGTGCTCTGGACAGCTACGAGCAGTACTTC.